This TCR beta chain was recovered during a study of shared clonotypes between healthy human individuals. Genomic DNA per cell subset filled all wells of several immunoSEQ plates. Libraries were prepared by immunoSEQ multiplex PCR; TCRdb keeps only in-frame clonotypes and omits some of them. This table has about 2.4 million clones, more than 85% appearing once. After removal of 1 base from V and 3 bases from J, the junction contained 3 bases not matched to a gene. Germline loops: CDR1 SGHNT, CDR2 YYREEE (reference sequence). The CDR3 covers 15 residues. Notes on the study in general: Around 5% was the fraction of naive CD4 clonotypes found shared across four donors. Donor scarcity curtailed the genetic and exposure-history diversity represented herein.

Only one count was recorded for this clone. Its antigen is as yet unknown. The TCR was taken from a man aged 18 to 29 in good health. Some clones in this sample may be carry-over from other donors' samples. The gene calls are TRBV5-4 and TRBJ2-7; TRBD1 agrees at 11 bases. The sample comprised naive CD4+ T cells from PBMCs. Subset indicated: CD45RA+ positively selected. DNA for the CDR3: TGTGCCAGCAGCTTGAAAGGGACAGGGGGCTACGAGCAGTACTTC. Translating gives CASSLKGTGGYEQYF.